This TCR beta chain was captured by sequencing in a study of T cell changes during pregnancy in multiple sclerosis. The table came from immunoSEQ multiplex PCR; TCRdb's copy has only in-frame clones and leaves some out. This repertoire shows 42,000 or so clones, about nine tenths found once; its top ten account for 10%. V was cut by 8 bases and J by 6 bases, with 13 bases left in between. The CDR3 sequence is 12 residues long. Germline CDR1 is MNHEY and CDR2 is SMNVEV (reference sequence). This clone was counted once. V usage is TRBV27 and J usage is TRBJ1-2; D not resolved. Sequences were derived from CD8+ T cells from peripheral blood mononuclear cells, sampled in the first trimester of pregnancy. The receptor was derived from a female donor with multiple sclerosis, enrolled in a pregnancy study. DNA of the CDR3: TGTGCCAGCTGGAGTTATCCGAATGGCTACACCTTC. Its translation is CASWSYPNGYTF.